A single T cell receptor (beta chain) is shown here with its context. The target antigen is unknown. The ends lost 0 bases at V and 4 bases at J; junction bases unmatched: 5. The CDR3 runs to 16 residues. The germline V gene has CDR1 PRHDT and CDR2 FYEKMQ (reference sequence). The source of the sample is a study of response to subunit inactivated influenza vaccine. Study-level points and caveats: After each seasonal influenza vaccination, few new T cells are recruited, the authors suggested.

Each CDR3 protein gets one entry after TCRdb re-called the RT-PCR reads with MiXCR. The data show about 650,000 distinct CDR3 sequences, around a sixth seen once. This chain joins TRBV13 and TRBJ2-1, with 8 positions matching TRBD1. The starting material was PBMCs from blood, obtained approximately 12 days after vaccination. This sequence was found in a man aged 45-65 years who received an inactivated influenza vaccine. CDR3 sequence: CASSLGLTGGYNEQFF. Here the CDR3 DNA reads TGTGCCAGCAGCTTAGGCCTAACAGGGGGGTACAATGAGCAGTTCTTC.